The following is a T cell receptor beta chain sequence with its context. Antigen: not known. A sample-barcoded 5' primer and a J-beta primer mix were used in a second PCR of roughly 6 to 11 cycles. With 12 random nucleotides, a template-switch adaptor tagged each individual cDNA molecule. MiXCR was run by TCRdb on the 5' RACE reads, yielding one entry per CDR3 protein. In the table there are about 730,000 distinct CDR3 sequences, roughly two fifths of which are singletons. These data come from a study of blood T cells in healthy people across ages. Study observations and caveats: The recorded TCR beta diversity per million T cells decreased in a roughly linear manner with age. More naive CD4+ cells and higher diversity marked long-lived donors relative to aged donors.

From germline, CDR1 is SGHRS and CDR2 YFSETQ. V was cut by 2 bases and J by 8 bases, with 14 bases left in between. The CDR3 length is 14 residues. A minimum of 6 micrograms of total RNA was extracted per sample. This TCR derives from a woman aged 55-75 years in good health. The genes are TRBV5-1 and TRBJ2-1, with D hard to call. The sample taken for sequencing was blood. The CDR3 loop reads CASSFYGPGDEQFF. CDR3 nucleotides: TGCGCCAGCAGCTTCTACGGGCCCGGCGATGAGCAGTTCTTC. Supplemented by reference TRBV5-1 and TRBJ2-1, the full variable domain reads KAGVTQTPRYLIKTRGQQVTLSCSPISGHRSVSWYQQTPGQGLQFLFEYFSETQRNKGNFPGRFSGRQFSNSRSEMNVSTLELGDSALYLCASSFYGPGDEQFFGPGTRLTVL.